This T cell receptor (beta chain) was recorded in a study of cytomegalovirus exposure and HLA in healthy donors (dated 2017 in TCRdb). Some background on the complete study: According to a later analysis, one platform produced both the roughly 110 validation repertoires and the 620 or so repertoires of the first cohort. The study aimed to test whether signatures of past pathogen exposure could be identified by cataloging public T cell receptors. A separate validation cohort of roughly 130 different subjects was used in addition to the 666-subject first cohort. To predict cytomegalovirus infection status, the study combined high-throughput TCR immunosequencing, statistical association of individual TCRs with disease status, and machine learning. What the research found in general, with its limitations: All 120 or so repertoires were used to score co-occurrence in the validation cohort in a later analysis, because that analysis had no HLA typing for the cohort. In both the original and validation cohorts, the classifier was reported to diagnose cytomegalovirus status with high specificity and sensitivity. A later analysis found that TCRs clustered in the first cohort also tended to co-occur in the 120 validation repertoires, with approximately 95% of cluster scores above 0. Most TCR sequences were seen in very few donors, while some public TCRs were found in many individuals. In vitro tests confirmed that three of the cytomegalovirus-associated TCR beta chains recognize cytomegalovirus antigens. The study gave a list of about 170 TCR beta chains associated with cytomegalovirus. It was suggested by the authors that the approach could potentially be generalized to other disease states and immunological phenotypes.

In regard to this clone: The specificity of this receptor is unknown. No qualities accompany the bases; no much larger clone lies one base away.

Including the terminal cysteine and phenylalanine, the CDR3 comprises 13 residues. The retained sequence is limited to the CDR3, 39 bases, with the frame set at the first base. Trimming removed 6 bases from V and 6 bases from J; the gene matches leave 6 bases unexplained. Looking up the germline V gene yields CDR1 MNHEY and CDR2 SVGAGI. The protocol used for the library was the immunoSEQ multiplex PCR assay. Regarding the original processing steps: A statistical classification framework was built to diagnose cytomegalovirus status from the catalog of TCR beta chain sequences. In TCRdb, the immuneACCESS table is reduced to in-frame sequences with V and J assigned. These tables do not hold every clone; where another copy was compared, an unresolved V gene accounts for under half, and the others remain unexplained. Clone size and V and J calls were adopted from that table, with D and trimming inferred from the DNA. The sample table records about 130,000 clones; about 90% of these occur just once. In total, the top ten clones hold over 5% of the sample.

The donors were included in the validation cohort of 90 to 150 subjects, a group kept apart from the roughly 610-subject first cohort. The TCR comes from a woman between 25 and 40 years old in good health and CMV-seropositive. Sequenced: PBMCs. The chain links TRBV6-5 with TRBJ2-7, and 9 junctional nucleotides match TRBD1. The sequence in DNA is TGTGCCAGCAGGAGGGACAGGGACGGCGAGCAGTACTTC. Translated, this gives CASRRDRDGEQYF.